This T cell receptor beta chain is from a study of blood T cell repertoires in COVID-19. This CDR3 spans 14 amino acids. V lost 4 bases, J lost 2 bases, and 0 bases stayed unmatched. Germline CDR1 SGHTA, CDR2 FQGNSA. Sequenced by immunoSEQ multiplex PCR; TCRdb stores in-frame clones only, minus some. This sample carries roughly 250,000 clones, approximately 90% of them seen once, and the ten largest clones take roughly 2.1%. The sequence came from a woman in her 40s with acute COVID-19. Sequenced material: PBMCs or T cells enriched from blood (not recorded which). The rearrangement uses TRBV7-2 and TRBJ1-4, with TRBD1 matching 8 bases. CDR3 sequence (DNA): TGTGCCAGCAGCTGGACAGGGACTAATGAAAAACTGTTTTTT. Translating it yields CASSWTGTNEKLFF.